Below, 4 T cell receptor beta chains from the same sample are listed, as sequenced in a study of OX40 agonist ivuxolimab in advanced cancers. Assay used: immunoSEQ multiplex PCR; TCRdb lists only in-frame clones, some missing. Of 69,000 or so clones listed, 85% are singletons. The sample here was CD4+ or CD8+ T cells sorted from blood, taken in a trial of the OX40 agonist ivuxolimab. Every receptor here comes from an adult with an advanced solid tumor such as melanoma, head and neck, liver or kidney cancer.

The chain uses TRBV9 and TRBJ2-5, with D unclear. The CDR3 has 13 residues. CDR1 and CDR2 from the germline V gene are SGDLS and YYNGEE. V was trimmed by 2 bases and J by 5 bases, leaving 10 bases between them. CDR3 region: CASSVGVGETQYF. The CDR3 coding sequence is TGTGCCAGCAGCGTTGGGGTAGGGGAGACCCAGTACTTC.

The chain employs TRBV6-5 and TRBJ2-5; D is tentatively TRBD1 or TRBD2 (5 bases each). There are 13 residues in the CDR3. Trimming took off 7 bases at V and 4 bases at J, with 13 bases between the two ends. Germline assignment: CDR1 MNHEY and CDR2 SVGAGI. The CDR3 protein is CASTVRDGETQYF. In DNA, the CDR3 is TGTGCCAGCACCGTCAGGGACGGAGAGACCCAGTACTTC.

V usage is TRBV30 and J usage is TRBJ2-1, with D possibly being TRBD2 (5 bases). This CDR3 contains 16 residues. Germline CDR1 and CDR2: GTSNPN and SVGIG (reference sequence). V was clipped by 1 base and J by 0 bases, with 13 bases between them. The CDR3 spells CAWSGSGSSSYNEQFF. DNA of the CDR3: TGTGCCTGGAGTGGGAGCGGATCGAGCTCCTACAATGAGCAGTTCTTC.

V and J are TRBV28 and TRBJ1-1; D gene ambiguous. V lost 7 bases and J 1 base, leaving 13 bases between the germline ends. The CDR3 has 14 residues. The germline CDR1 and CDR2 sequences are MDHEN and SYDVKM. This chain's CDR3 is CASILGRQNTEAFF. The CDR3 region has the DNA TGTGCCAGCATCCTTGGCCGACAGAACACTGAAGCTTTCTTT.